A single sample gave rise to the 2 T cell receptor beta chains below, sequenced in a study of early T cells in non-severe SARS-CoV-2 infection. One entry per CDR3 protein results from TCRdb running MiXCR on the 5' RACE reads. Among tens of thousands of distinct CDR3 sequences listed, approximately 12% were seen once. The source material was whole blood, sampled at baseline. These receptors came from an adult who was a healthcare worker with PCR-confirmed SARS-CoV-2 infection or an uninfected control (not recorded which).

The chain employs TRBV27 and TRBJ2-7; maybe TRBD1 (5 bases). CDR3 length: 15 residues. Looked up from germline, CDR1 is MNHEY and CDR2 is SMNVEV (reference sequence). The ends were cut back, 3 bases at V and 2 bases at J, with 14 bases in the middle. CDR3 bases: TGTGCCAGCAGTTTGGAAAGGGGTACGACCTACGAGCAGTACTTC. This encodes CASSLERGTTYEQYF.

This clonotype showed up just a few times. CDR3 region: CASSQPSGGQETQYF. The CDR3 DNA reads TGTGCCAGCAGCCAACCTAGCGGGGGGCAAGAGACCCAGTACTTC. The chain links TRBV4-2 to TRBJ2-5; 11 bases match TRBD2. Trimming at V came to 2 bases and at J to 2 bases, leaving 1 base not matched to a gene. CDR3 length: 15 residues. Germline loops: CDR1 LGHNA, CDR2 YNFKEQ.